These 26 T cell receptor beta chains were all obtained from the same sample, sequenced in a study of blood T cell repertoires in COVID-19. Sequencing used immunoSEQ multiplex PCR; TCRdb keeps in-frame clones, though not all of them. This table holds about 290,000 clones, approximately 91% found once. Material for sequencing was PBMCs or T cells enriched from blood (not recorded which). The receptor source for this set is a woman in her thirties or forties who had recovered from COVID-19.

The chain uses TRBV5-1 and TRBJ2-5, with 8 bases fitting TRBD2. Germline loops: CDR1 SGHRS, CDR2 YFSETQ. V was pared by 5 bases and J by 3 bases, with 9 bases of the junction left unmatched. The CDR3 loop spans 15 amino acids. The CDR3 sequence is CASRPITSGEETQYF. As DNA, the CDR3 is TGCGCCAGCAGACCTATTACTAGCGGCGAAGAGACCCAGTACTTC.

The chain combines TRBV3-1 (or the pseudogene TRBV3-2) with TRBJ1-6; TRBD1 matches at 7 bases. This CDR3 is built from 14 residues. The germline gives CDR1 LGHDT, CDR2 YNNKEL (reference sequence). V lost 4 bases, J lost 6 bases, and 3 bases stayed unmatched. Here the CDR3 reads CASSPGQTNSPLHF. The CDR3 bases are TGTGCCAGCAGCCCGGGACAGACTAATTCACCCCTCCACTTT.

The chain carries TRBV6-5 and TRBJ1-1, with TRBD1 as a possible D gene (5 bases). This CDR3 has 15 residues. Germline assignment: CDR1 MNHEY and CDR2 SVGAGI. V lost 2 bases and J lost 1, with 11 bases in between. This chain's CDR3 is CASSYGGVENTEAFF. The CDR3 DNA reads as TGTGCCAGCAGTTACGGGGGGGTGGAGAACACTGAAGCTTTCTTT.

This rearrangement joins TRBV19 to TRBJ1-2; 9 bases line up with TRBD1. Trimming removed 4 bases from V and 4 bases from J; junction bases left unmatched: 10. Germline loops: CDR1 LNHDA, CDR2 SQIVND (reference sequence). The length of the CDR3 is 16 residues. The CDR3 coding sequence is TGTGCCAGTAGTACGACCGGGACAGGGAGCCTCTATGGCTACACCTTC. Amino acid sequence: CASSTTGTGSLYGYTF.

This chain connects TRBV5-5 to TRBJ2-5; TRBD1 matches 9 bases. V shed 3 bases and J 2 bases; nucleotides not matched to a gene: 8. This CDR3 region has 16 residues. Germline V gene sequence: CDR1 SGHKS, CDR2 YYEKEE (reference sequence). The chain's CDR3 is CASSSLPGQGQETQYF. As DNA, the CDR3 is TGTGCCAGCAGCTCGTTACCGGGACAGGGACAAGAGACCCAGTACTTC.

This sequence joins TRBV30 and TRBJ1-1; 7 nucleotides agree with TRBD1. The CDR3 runs 17 residues. The germline gives CDR1 GTSNPN, CDR2 SVGIG (reference sequence). With V trimmed by 1 base and J by 3 bases, 14 bases remained unmatched. The CDR3 DNA sequence: TGTGCCTGGAGTGCCACCTCATACAGGGGCTTGGACACTGAAGCTTTCTTT. Amino acids: CAWSATSYRGLDTEAFF.

V gene TRBV5-1 combines with J gene TRBJ2-3, with D perhaps matching TRBD2 (6 bases). V lost 7 bases and J lost 5, with 14 bases in between. The CDR3 covers 13 residues. CDR1 SGHRS and CDR2 YFSETQ come from the germline V gene. The CDR3 loop reads CASRLGRGDTQYF. In DNA, the CDR3 is TGCGCCAGCCGGCTAGGGCGGGGAGATACGCAGTATTTT.

The rearrangement joins TRBV6-5 to TRBJ1-5, with D hard to call. The ends were cut back, 4 bases at V and 5 bases at J, with 15 bases in the middle. The CDR3 has 15 amino acids. The V gene's germline CDR1 is MNHEY and CDR2 SVGAGI. This chain's CDR3 is CASSFHGFGDQPQHF. Here the CDR3 DNA reads TGTGCCAGCAGTTTCCACGGATTCGGAGATCAGCCCCAGCATTTT.

J is TRBJ2-7 and V is TRBV19; D is perhaps TRBD2 (6 bases). With 5 bases removed from V and 2 bases from J, the gap between germline ends came to 7 bases. This CDR3 has 12 residues. Germline assignment: CDR1 LNHDA and CDR2 SQIVND (reference sequence). CDR3 in DNA: TGTGCCAGTAGTGGAGGGACCTACGAGCAGTACTTC. It translates to CASSGGTYEQYF.

The chain combines TRBV6-5 with TRBJ1-1; D is unclear. This CDR3 contains 13 residues. Trimming removed 5 bases at V and 4 bases at J, with 11 bases between. Germline values: CDR1 MNHEY, CDR2 SVGAGI. In DNA form, the CDR3 reads TGTGCCAGCAGTCTTGATGCAGGCACTGAAGCTTTCTTT. Translating it yields CASSLDAGTEAFF.

The chain recombines TRBV29-1 with TRBJ1-2; no definite D call. The V and J ends lost 3 bases and 6 bases respectively, with 11 bases between them. The CDR3 covers 12 residues. Germline CDR1 is SQVTM and CDR2 is ANQGSEA. DNA for the CDR3: TGCAGCGTTGATGCAGGTCTGAATGGCTACACCTTC. It is translated as CSVDAGLNGYTF.

The J gene is TRBJ1-1, the V gene TRBV13, with TRBD1 matching 7 bases. The V gene's germline CDR1 is PRHDT and CDR2 FYEKMQ (reference sequence). J gave up 0 bases and V 4 bases, and 8 bases lay outside the gene matches. CDR3 size: 16 residues. In DNA form, the CDR3 reads TGTGCCAGCAGCTCGACAGGGCTCTACATGAACACTGAAGCTTTCTTT. Its translation: CASSSTGLYMNTEAFF.

The chain joins TRBV4-2 to TRBJ2-1; 10 bases are a match to TRBD2. The CDR3 runs 19 residues. Unmatched junction bases numbered 13, after V lost 3 bases and J lost 2 bases. The germline V gene encodes CDR1 LGHNA and CDR2 YNFKEQ. The CDR3 protein is CASSHPQGAGGRTYNEQFF. In nucleotides, the CDR3 is TGTGCCAGCAGCCATCCCCAAGGAGCGGGGGGGCGAACCTACAATGAGCAGTTCTTC.

V is TRBV27 and J is TRBJ2-7, with 10 bases that match TRBD1. V trimming: 6 bases; J trimming: 1 base; junction bases outside the gene matches: 0. Looked up from germline, CDR1 is MNHEY and CDR2 is SMNVEV (reference sequence). This CDR3 contains 13 residues. The CDR3 region has the DNA TGTGCCAGCAGGGGACAGGGGTCCTACGAGCAGTACTTC. Translation gives CASRGQGSYEQYF.

The V gene is TRBV5-1, the J gene TRBJ2-1, with D maybe TRBD2 (6 bases). CDR1 SGHRS and CDR2 YFSETQ come from the germline V gene. V lost 4 bases and J lost 6, with 20 bases in between. The CDR3 runs to 16 residues. CDR3 in amino acids: CASSTAPGPRGNEQFF. For the CDR3, the DNA is TGCGCCAGCAGCACGGCCCCGGGACCGCGGGGCAATGAGCAGTTCTTC.

This clone appeared once. The V call is TRBV15, the J call TRBJ2-5, with D possibly TRBD1 on 6 matching bases. This CDR3 has 15 residues. Germline loops: CDR1 LNHNV, CDR2 YYDKDF (reference sequence). V lost 5 bases, J lost 1 base, and 14 bases lay in between. As DNA, the CDR3 is TGTGCCACCAGCCGAAACAGGGTGGGCCAAGAGACCCAGTACTTC. Translation gives CATSRNRVGQETQYF.

The V and J genes are TRBV5-1 and TRBJ1-1, with a weak D call TRBD1 (6 bases). The length of the CDR3 is 16 residues. V dropped 1 base and J dropped 0 bases, with 13 bases sitting between them. Germline lookup yields CDR1 SGHRS and CDR2 YFSETQ. CDR3 nucleotides: TGCGCCAGCAGCTTGACAGGGTCTGGGATGAACACTGAAGCTTTCTTT. This translates into CASSLTGSGMNTEAFF.

This chain uses TRBV11-3 with TRBJ2-3; D ambiguous. The ends were cut back, 6 bases at V and 4 bases at J, with 5 bases in the middle. The CDR3 length is 11 residues. Germline-derived CDR1 and CDR2 are SGHNT and YENEEA. The CDR3 loop reads CASRAADTQYF. The CDR3 DNA reads TGTGCCAGCAGGGCGGCAGATACGCAGTATTTT.

This sequence joins TRBV18 and TRBJ2-3; 11 nucleotides line up with TRBD2. CDR1 KGHSH and CDR2 LQKENI come from the germline V gene. The CDR3 totals 18 residues. The ends lost 5 bases at V and 5 bases at J; junction bases unmatched: 15. The CDR3, as DNA: TGTGCCAGCTCATCGCTACTAGCGGGAGCGGTGGTGGGAGATACGCAGTATTTT. Translated, it gives CASSSLLAGAVVGDTQYF.

The chain is built from TRBV7-9 and TRBJ2-1, with 13 positions matching TRBD2. The CDR3 covers 16 residues. The germline V gene encodes CDR1 SEHNR and CDR2 FQNEAQ (reference sequence). J gave up 7 bases and V 6 bases, and 9 bases lay outside the gene matches. Here the CDR3 reads CASSPHPTSGRNEQFF. The CDR3 coding sequence is TGTGCCAGCAGTCCCCACCCGACTAGCGGGAGGAATGAGCAGTTCTTC.

The rearrangement joins TRBV10-2 to TRBJ1-2, with TRBD1 matching 8 bases. This CDR3 has 14 residues. V dropped 6 bases and J dropped 1; count of bases not matched to a gene: 4. Per the germline V gene, CDR1 is WSHSY and CDR2 is SAAADI. The CDR3 DNA sequence: TGCGCCAGCAGGACAGGGGTGGGTAACTATGGCTACACCTTC. Encoded protein: CASRTGVGNYGYTF.

The chain uses TRBV7-2 and TRBJ1-2, with no clear D. The length of the CDR3 is 14 residues. Germline loops: CDR1 SGHTA, CDR2 FQGNSA. V lost 4 bases, J lost 4 bases, and 13 bases lay in between. CDR3 bases: TGTGCCAGCAGCTACGAAACCCCCAGCTATGGCTACACCTTC. The encoded protein is CASSYETPSYGYTF. Full variable domain (missing parts from reference TRBV7-2 and TRBJ1-2): GAGVSQSPSNKVTEKGKDVELRCDPISGHTALYWYRQSLGQGLEFLIYFQGNSAPDKSGLPSDRFSAERTGGSVSTLTIQRTQQEDSAVYLCASSYETPSYGYTFGSGTRLTVV.

Of note for this clone: This sample also contains other DNA sequences that code for the same CDR3. V usage is TRBV12-3 or TRBV12-4 and J usage is TRBJ1-2; possible D gene TRBD1, 5 bases. V was shortened by 5 bases and J by 4 bases, with 8 bases between the two germline ends. The CDR3 has 12 residues. The CDR3 spells CASSRGSYGYTF. CDR3 nucleotide sequence: TGTGCCAGCAGTCGGGGGAGCTATGGCTACACCTTC.

This clone was seen only once. This chain links TRBV7-3 with TRBJ2-7, with 8 nucleotides matching TRBD1. The CDR3 covers 15 residues. V gave up 5 bases and J gave up 3 bases; unmatched junction bases: 9. CDR1 is SGHTA, CDR2 FQGTGA, per germline. Written as DNA, the CDR3 is TGTGCCAGCAGCCCTGGGCACAGGGGGAACTACGAGCAGTACTTC. Its translation: CASSPGHRGNYEQYF. Variable domain in full (rest from reference TRBV7-3 and TRBJ2-7): GAGVSQTPSNKVTEKGKYVELRCDPISGHTALYWYRQSLGQGPEFLIYFQGTGAADDSGLPNDRFFAVRPEGSVSTLKIQRTERGDSAVYLCASSPGHRGNYEQYFGPGTRLTVT.

V is TRBV27 and J is TRBJ2-4; 7 positions agree with TRBD2. Unmatched junction bases numbered 19, after V lost 8 bases and J lost 3 bases. Germline V gene sequence: CDR1 MNHEY, CDR2 SMNVEV (reference sequence). This CDR3 spans 18 amino acids. The CDR3, as DNA: TGTGCCAGCCGTCGCGAGGGAGGGCGCGATTACGACAAAAACATTCAGTACTTC. Its translation: CASRREGGRDYDKNIQYF.

The table lists this clone with a count of one. J is TRBJ1-5 and V is TRBV28; D possibly corresponds to TRBD1 (6 bases). The CDR3 extends over 14 amino acids. V was trimmed by 5 bases and J by 6 bases, leaving 14 bases between them. CDR1 and CDR2 from the germline V gene are MDHEN and SYDVKM. CDR3 protein: CASSPGGGAQPQHF. For the CDR3, the DNA is TGTGCCAGCAGTCCCGGTGGGGGGGCTCAGCCCCAGCATTTT.